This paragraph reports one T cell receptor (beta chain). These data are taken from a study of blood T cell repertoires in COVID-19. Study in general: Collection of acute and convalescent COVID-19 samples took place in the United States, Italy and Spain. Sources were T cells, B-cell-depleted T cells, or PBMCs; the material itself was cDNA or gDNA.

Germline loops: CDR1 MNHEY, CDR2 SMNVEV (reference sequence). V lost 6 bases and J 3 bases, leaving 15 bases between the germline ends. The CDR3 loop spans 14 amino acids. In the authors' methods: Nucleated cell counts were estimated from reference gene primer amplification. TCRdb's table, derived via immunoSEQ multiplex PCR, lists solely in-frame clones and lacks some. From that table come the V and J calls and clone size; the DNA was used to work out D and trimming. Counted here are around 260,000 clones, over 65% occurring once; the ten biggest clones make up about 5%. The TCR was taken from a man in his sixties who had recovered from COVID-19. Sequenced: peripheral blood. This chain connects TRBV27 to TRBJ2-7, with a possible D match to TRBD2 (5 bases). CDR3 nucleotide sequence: TGTGCCAGCAGCCCGACTATAGGGTTCTACGAGCAGTACTTC. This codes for CASSPTIGFYEQYF.